This T cell receptor beta chain was retrieved from a study of T cells in localized non-small cell lung cancer. Whole-study results and caveats: Highest T cell clonality was seen in uninvolved adjacent lung, surpassing that measured in tumor.

CDR1 and CDR2 from the germline V gene are MNHEY and SMNVEV (reference sequence). Trimming stripped 4 bases from V and 16 bases from J, with 14 bases between. The CDR3 sequence is 11 residues long. Repertoires were generated with immunoSEQ multiplex PCR, while TCRdb's copy carries only in-frame clones and drops some. Of tens of thousands of clones in the sample, 84% were seen once. Comment on this clone: Its antigen is still unknown.

The material sequenced was peripheral blood, taken before any cancer treatment. V is TRBV27 and J is TRBJ2-4, with D perhaps TRBD1 or TRBD2 (6 bases each). The clonotype originates from a female donor aged 60 or older with stage I lung adenocarcinoma. The CDR3 here is CASSSGGPTYF. The CDR3 coding sequence is TGTGCCAGCAGTTCCGGGGGCCCAACATACTTC.